This paragraph covers one T cell receptor beta chain sequence. Its binding antigen is unknown. Within one base of it there is no much larger clone, and no base qualities were kept. This sample was included in a study of cytomegalovirus exposure and HLA in healthy donors (dated by TCRdb to about 2017). Notes on the research overall: A later analysis indicated that the 95 to 150 validation repertoires were generated on the platform also employed for the approximately 700 repertoires of the first cohort. The study aimed to test whether signatures of past pathogen exposure could be identified by cataloging public T cell receptors. The study combined high-throughput TCR immunosequencing, statistical association of individual TCRs with disease status, and machine learning to predict cytomegalovirus infection status. Along with the approximately 650-subject first cohort, a separate validation cohort of over 90 different subjects was used. What the study reported, not specific to this receptor: Three of the identified cytomegalovirus-associated TCR beta chains were confirmed in vitro to be specific for cytomegalovirus antigens. The authors suggested that the approach could potentially be generalized to other disease states and immunological phenotypes. Subsequent analysis determined that TCRs grouped into clusters in the first cohort also showed a tendency toward co-occurrence across the roughly 110 validation repertoires, and 90% to 95% of cluster scores exceeded 0. A total of roughly 160 TCR beta chains were listed by the study as associated with cytomegalovirus. While some public TCRs were present in many individuals, most TCR sequences turned up only very rarely across donors. Cytomegalovirus status was reported to be diagnosed by the classifier with high specificity and sensitivity in both the original and validation cohorts. A later analysis had no HLA typing for the validation cohort, so co-occurrence there was scored across all 130 or so repertoires.

The protocol used for the library was the immunoSEQ multiplex PCR assay. The paper's processing steps were these. A statistical classification framework was built to diagnose cytomegalovirus status from the catalog of TCR beta chain sequences. The clones in this table, taken by TCRdb from immuneACCESS, are in-frame only. Not every clone is retained; where verified, under half of the shortfall comes from an unresolved V gene, and the cause of the rest is unknown. That table gives V, J and clone size, and the DNA gave D and trimming. The sample includes about 170,000 clones, with approximately 89% observed a single time. The ten largest clones take up 4% to 5% of the sample. The germline V end is reduced by 6 bases and the J end by 7 bases; junction bases left unmatched: 10. The CDR3 runs 14 residues from the cysteine to the phenylalanine. The DNA shown is the 42-base CDR3, in frame from base 1. CDR1 and CDR2, per the germline V gene (reference sequence), are MNHNY and SVGAGI.

The donors belonged to the validation cohort of under 150 subjects, which was separate from the roughly 700-subject first cohort. The sequence came from a man between 18 and 29 years old in good health and CMV-seropositive. This chain is built from TRBV6-6 and TRBJ2-7; 9 junctional bases match TRBD1. Sequencing was done on a sample of PBMCs. CDR3 reads: CASRPQQGAGEQYF. The DNA sequence is as follows: TGTGCCAGCAGACCCCAACAGGGGGCGGGAGAGCAGTACTTC.